This is a list of T cell receptor beta chains from one sample in a study of long-term antiretroviral therapy in people with HIV. Some clones are missing from TCRdb's copy, which holds only in-frame ones; the method was immunoSEQ multiplex PCR. The data contain approximately 21,000 clones, around nine tenths of them seen just once; the ten biggest clones take up roughly 4%. The specimen comprised unsorted PBMCs, sampled 2.3 years after starting antiretroviral therapy. The receptors originated from a man aged 60 to 75 with HIV. Both conserved end residues are part of each CDR3. Fields, in order: D gene, clone size, V gene, J gene, CDR3 protein, CDR3 DNA. D genes are given only for firm matches. Not all rows give a size; the values are once, few, many and, for expanded clones, a class.

d_call: .; clone_size: few; v_call: TRBV10-1; j_call: TRBJ1-5; cdr3_aa: CASSDYSGGEWSNQPQHF; cdr3_nt: TGCGCCAGCAGTGATTATTCCGGGGGGGAATGGAGCAATCAGCCCCAGCATTTT
d_call: .; clone_size: once; v_call: TRBV5-4; j_call: TRBJ1-4; cdr3_aa: CASSLIPSPNEKLFF; cdr3_nt: TGTGCCAGCAGCTTGATTCCCAGCCCTAATGAAAAACTGTTTTTT
d_call: .; clone_size: .; v_call: TRBV7-9; j_call: TRBJ1-2; cdr3_aa: CASSLMGIYGYTF; cdr3_nt: TGTGCCAGCAGCCTCATGGGCATCTATGGCTACACCTTC
d_call: .; clone_size: .; v_call: TRBV5-5; j_call: TRBJ2-5; cdr3_aa: CASSRTTGRETQYF; cdr3_nt: TGTGCCAGCAGCAGGACGACAGGAAGAGAGACCCAGTACTTC
d_call: .; clone_size: .; v_call: TRBV2; j_call: TRBJ2-7; cdr3_aa: CASSGAYEQYF; cdr3_nt: TGTGCCAGCAGTGGAGCTTACGAGCAGTACTTC
d_call: .; clone_size: .; v_call: TRBV5-5; j_call: TRBJ2-3; cdr3_aa: CASSLAPNWGTDTQYF; cdr3_nt: TGTGCCAGCAGCTTGGCCCCCAACTGGGGCACAGATACGCAGTATTTT
d_call: .; clone_size: once; v_call: TRBV28; j_call: TRBJ2-3; cdr3_aa: CASSPTGPLTDTQYF; cdr3_nt: TGTGCCAGCAGTCCCACCGGGCCACTCACAGATACGCAGTATTTT
d_call: TRBD1; clone_size: .; v_call: TRBV10-3; j_call: TRBJ1-6; cdr3_aa: CAIRGDRVANSPLHF; cdr3_nt: TGTGCCATCAGGGGGGACAGGGTCGCAAATTCACCCCTCCACTTT
d_call: TRBD2; clone_size: once; v_call: TRBV18; j_call: TRBJ2-5; cdr3_aa: CASSGLARETQYF; cdr3_nt: TGTGCCAGCTCAGGACTAGCTCGAGAGACCCAGTACTTC
d_call: TRBD1; clone_size: .; v_call: TRBV28; j_call: TRBJ1-4; cdr3_aa: CASSSSGTGNIEKLFF; cdr3_nt: TGTGCCAGCAGTTCCTCCGGGACAGGGAACATTGAAAAACTGTTTTTT
d_call: TRBD2; clone_size: .; v_call: TRBV4-1; j_call: TRBJ2-2; cdr3_aa: CASSLTSGGQTGELFF; cdr3_nt: TGCGCCAGCAGCCTTACTAGCGGGGGCCAAACCGGGGAGCTGTTTTTT
d_call: .; clone_size: .; v_call: TRBV9; j_call: TRBJ1-1; cdr3_aa: CASSVTGQNTEAFF; cdr3_nt: TGTGCCAGCAGCGTCACGGGACAGAACACTGAAGCTTTCTTT
d_call: .; clone_size: .; v_call: TRBV19; j_call: TRBJ2-7; cdr3_aa: CASSQHPLESYEQYF; cdr3_nt: TGTGCCAGTAGCCAACATCCCCTAGAATCCTACGAGCAGTACTTC
d_call: .; clone_size: .; v_call: TRBV29-1; j_call: TRBJ1-4; cdr3_aa: CSVVGGNEKLFF; cdr3_nt: TGCAGCGTGGTAGGGGGTAATGAAAAACTGTTTTTT
d_call: .; clone_size: .; v_call: TRBV19; j_call: TRBJ2-7; cdr3_aa: CASSLGASPSIYEQYF; cdr3_nt: TGTGCCAGTAGCCTCGGGGCCTCTCCTTCGATTTACGAGCAGTACTTC
d_call: .; clone_size: .; v_call: TRBV6-5; j_call: TRBJ2-7; cdr3_aa: CASSYSGGGSTYEQYF; cdr3_nt: TGTGCCAGCAGTTACTCGGGAGGGGGGAGTACCTACGAGCAGTACTTC
d_call: .; clone_size: .; v_call: TRBV11-3; j_call: TRBJ1-1; cdr3_aa: CASSRPGTRGNTEAFF; cdr3_nt: TGTGCCAGCAGCCGGCCCGGGACAAGGGGTAACACTGAAGCTTTCTTT
d_call: TRBD1; clone_size: .; v_call: TRBV28; j_call: TRBJ2-3; cdr3_aa: CAVKVGGNTDTQYF; cdr3_nt: TGTGCCGTCAAAGTAGGGGGCAACACAGATACGCAGTATTTT
d_call: TRBD1; clone_size: .; v_call: TRBV15; j_call: TRBJ1-5; cdr3_aa: CATSRRDRGDQPQHF; cdr3_nt: TGTGCCACCAGCAGAAGAGACAGGGGGGATCAGCCCCAGCATTTT
d_call: .; clone_size: few; v_call: TRBV9; j_call: TRBJ1-3; cdr3_aa: CASSGQFENTIYF; cdr3_nt: TGTGCCAGCAGCGGACAGTTTGAAAACACCATATATTTT
d_call: TRBD1; clone_size: .; v_call: TRBV5-4; j_call: TRBJ2-5; cdr3_aa: CASSLQGAEETQYF; cdr3_nt: TGTGCCAGCAGCTTGCAGGGGGCCGAAGAGACCCAGTACTTC
d_call: .; clone_size: .; v_call: TRBV28; j_call: TRBJ1-3; cdr3_aa: CASSYPWRGNTIYF; cdr3_nt: TGTGCCAGCAGTTACCCGTGGCGGGGAAACACCATATATTTT
d_call: .; clone_size: .; v_call: TRBV6-1; j_call: TRBJ1-4; cdr3_aa: CASSPVGVREKLFF; cdr3_nt: TGTGCCAGCTCGCCGGTTGGCGTCAGAGAAAAACTGTTTTTT
d_call: .; clone_size: .; v_call: TRBV5-6; j_call: TRBJ1-5; cdr3_aa: CASSLDRNQPQHF; cdr3_nt: TGTGCCAGCAGCTTGGACCGGAATCAGCCCCAGCATTTT
d_call: TRBD1; clone_size: .; v_call: TRBV29-1; j_call: TRBJ2-3; cdr3_aa: CSVEPTPGTGGGDTQYF; cdr3_nt: TGCAGCGTTGAACCAACTCCTGGGACAGGGGGAGGGGATACGCAGTATTTT
d_call: .; clone_size: .; v_call: TRBV7-2; j_call: TRBJ1-4; cdr3_aa: CASSFSVGIQEKLFF; cdr3_nt: TGTGCCAGCAGCTTCTCAGTAGGAATTCAGGAAAAACTGTTTTTT
d_call: TRBD1; clone_size: once; v_call: TRBV6-1; j_call: TRBJ2-4; cdr3_aa: CASSEAGQGNIQYF; cdr3_nt: TGTGCCAGCAGTGAAGCGGGACAGGGTAACATTCAGTACTTC
d_call: .; clone_size: .; v_call: TRBV10-2; j_call: TRBJ2-7; cdr3_aa: CASSRSRGDYEQYF; cdr3_nt: TGCGCCAGCAGTAGATCCAGGGGGGACTACGAGCAGTACTTC
d_call: TRBD2; clone_size: .; v_call: TRBV6-5; j_call: TRBJ2-1; cdr3_aa: CASTESGGADEQFF; cdr3_nt: TGTGCCAGCACCGAGAGCGGGGGGGCCGATGAGCAGTTCTTC
d_call: TRBD1; clone_size: .; v_call: TRBV19; j_call: TRBJ1-5; cdr3_aa: CASIRQGAKSNQPQHF; cdr3_nt: TGTGCCAGTATTCGGCAGGGGGCGAAAAGCAATCAGCCCCAGCATTTT
d_call: .; clone_size: .; v_call: TRBV13; j_call: TRBJ1-1; cdr3_aa: CASSPGPGVGGAFF; cdr3_nt: TGTGCCAGCAGCCCCGGTCCAGGTGTGGGTGGTGCTTTCTTT
d_call: .; clone_size: .; v_call: TRBV28; j_call: TRBJ1-2; cdr3_aa: CASSLSGRFTLRANYGYTF; cdr3_nt: TGTGCCAGCAGTTTAAGTGGCAGATTTACCCTTCGGGCTAACTATGGCTACACCTTC
d_call: .; clone_size: .; v_call: TRBV10-3; j_call: TRBJ2-3; cdr3_aa: CAITSSGDTQYF; cdr3_nt: TGTGCCATCACCTCGAGTGGAGATACGCAGTATTTT
d_call: TRBD1; clone_size: .; v_call: TRBV6-6; j_call: TRBJ2-7; cdr3_aa: CASRGDRYEQYF; cdr3_nt: TGTGCCAGCAGGGGGGACAGATACGAGCAGTACTTC
d_call: .; clone_size: .; v_call: TRBV18; j_call: TRBJ2-3; cdr3_aa: CASSLQGPLPDTQYF; cdr3_nt: TGTGCCAGCTCCCTCCAGGGACCTCTTCCAGATACGCAGTATTTT
d_call: .; clone_size: .; v_call: TRBV18; j_call: TRBJ1-1; cdr3_aa: CASSPIRGSYTEAFF; cdr3_nt: TGTGCCAGCTCACCGATTAGGGGGTCGTACACTGAAGCTTTCTTT
d_call: .; clone_size: .; v_call: TRBV4-3; j_call: TRBJ2-1; cdr3_aa: CASSQGSSGYNEQFF; cdr3_nt: TGCGCCAGCAGCCAAGGGAGTAGCGGCTACAATGAGCAGTTCTTC
d_call: TRBD2; clone_size: .; v_call: TRBV18; j_call: TRBJ2-7; cdr3_aa: CASSPRDYNEQYF; cdr3_nt: TGTGCCAGCTCCCCCCGGGACTATAACGAGCAGTACTTC
d_call: TRBD1; clone_size: .; v_call: TRBV27; j_call: TRBJ1-5; cdr3_aa: CASSSGQTGTQHF; cdr3_nt: TGTGCCAGCAGTTCGGGACAGACGGGTACCCAGCATTTT
d_call: TRBD2; clone_size: .; v_call: TRBV2; j_call: TRBJ2-5; cdr3_aa: CASSLLRGRETQYF; cdr3_nt: TGTGCCAGCAGTCTCCTGCGGGGGAGGGAGACCCAGTACTTC
d_call: TRBD2; clone_size: .; v_call: TRBV5-1; j_call: TRBJ2-1; cdr3_aa: CASSGLSGRVNEQFF; cdr3_nt: TGCGCCAGCAGCGGACTTAGCGGGAGGGTCAATGAGCAGTTCTTC
d_call: .; clone_size: .; v_call: TRBV18; j_call: TRBJ1-4; cdr3_aa: CASSPYSATNEKLFF; cdr3_nt: TGTGCCAGCTCACCATACTCTGCAACTAATGAAAAACTGTTTTTT
d_call: TRBD1; clone_size: once; v_call: TRBV6-6; j_call: TRBJ1-5; cdr3_aa: CASLDRRSNNQPQHF; cdr3_nt: TGTGCCAGCCTGGACAGGAGGAGCAACAATCAGCCCCAGCATTTT
d_call: .; clone_size: .; v_call: TRBV25-1; j_call: TRBJ1-3; cdr3_aa: CASMDTFSGNTIYF; cdr3_nt: TGTGCCAGCATGGACACTTTCTCTGGAAACACCATATATTTT
d_call: .; clone_size: .; v_call: TRBV18; j_call: TRBJ1-2; cdr3_aa: CASSPRGSAEYGYTF; cdr3_nt: TGTGCCAGCTCACCACGCGGGTCGGCGGAATATGGCTACACCTTC
d_call: .; clone_size: .; v_call: TRBV5-1; j_call: TRBJ2-1; cdr3_aa: CASSSPGGGHNEQFF; cdr3_nt: TGCGCCAGCAGCTCCCCTGGCGGGGGCCACAATGAGCAGTTCTTC
d_call: TRBD2; clone_size: .; v_call: TRBV30; j_call: TRBJ2-1; cdr3_aa: CAWGWGGGKYNEQFF; cdr3_nt: TGTGCCTGGGGCTGGGGCGGGGGAAAATACAATGAGCAGTTCTTC
d_call: .; clone_size: once; v_call: TRBV9; j_call: TRBJ2-5; cdr3_aa: CASSVDGGASQETQYF; cdr3_nt: TGTGCCAGCAGCGTAGACGGAGGGGCTTCCCAAGAGACCCAGTACTTC
d_call: .; clone_size: once; v_call: TRBV6-5; j_call: TRBJ2-5; cdr3_aa: CASSYAGTPGETQYF; cdr3_nt: TGTGCCAGCAGTTACGCAGGCACTCCCGGGGAGACCCAGTACTTC
d_call: .; clone_size: .; v_call: TRBV6-5; j_call: TRBJ1-1; cdr3_aa: CASSYGAGVGTEAFF; cdr3_nt: TGTGCCAGCAGTTACGGAGCAGGGGTGGGAACTGAAGCTTTCTTT
d_call: TRBD2; clone_size: .; v_call: TRBV7-9; j_call: TRBJ2-2; cdr3_aa: CASSLSGRRPTGELFF; cdr3_nt: TGTGCCAGCAGCCTTAGCGGGAGACGTCCCACCGGGGAGCTGTTTTTT
d_call: TRBD1; clone_size: .; v_call: TRBV9; j_call: TRBJ2-1; cdr3_aa: CASSVAGGSYNEQFF; cdr3_nt: TGTGCCAGCAGCGTAGCAGGGGGTTCCTACAATGAGCAGTTCTTC
d_call: .; clone_size: .; v_call: TRBV7-8; j_call: TRBJ2-2; cdr3_aa: CASSLIGYGNTGELFF; cdr3_nt: TGTGCCAGCAGCTTGATCGGATATGGGAACACCGGGGAGCTGTTTTTT
d_call: .; clone_size: .; v_call: TRBV7-9; j_call: TRBJ1-1; cdr3_aa: CASSLGASSGAFF; cdr3_nt: TGTGCCAGCAGCTTAGGGGCCTCCTCGGGAGCTTTCTTT
d_call: .; clone_size: .; v_call: TRBV21-1; j_call: TRBJ2-7; cdr3_aa: CASSLGLQSYEQYF; cdr3_nt: TGTGCCAGCAGCTTGGGACTCCAGTCCTACGAGCAGTACTTC
d_call: TRBD2; clone_size: .; v_call: TRBV5-6; j_call: TRBJ2-1; cdr3_aa: CASSFIGGSDEQFF; cdr3_nt: TGTGCCAGCAGCTTTATCGGGGGGAGCGATGAGCAGTTCTTC
d_call: .; clone_size: .; v_call: TRBV19; j_call: TRBJ1-5; cdr3_aa: CASTQTDYSNQPQHF; cdr3_nt: TGTGCCAGTACCCAGACGGACTATAGCAATCAGCCCCAGCATTTT
d_call: TRBD2; clone_size: .; v_call: TRBV11-2; j_call: TRBJ2-1; cdr3_aa: CASSSGGGGGSDEQFF; cdr3_nt: TGTGCCAGCAGCTCGGGGGGGGGAGGTGGTTCGGATGAGCAGTTCTTC
d_call: TRBD2; clone_size: .; v_call: TRBV29-1; j_call: TRBJ2-3; cdr3_aa: CSVALREVTDTQYF; cdr3_nt: TGCAGCGTTGCCTTGCGGGAGGTCACAGATACGCAGTATTTT
d_call: .; clone_size: .; v_call: TRBV6-5; j_call: TRBJ1-2; cdr3_aa: CASSSPWGGTYGYTF; cdr3_nt: TGTGCCAGCAGTTCCCCTTGGGGAGGGACCTATGGCTACACCTTC